At least ten counts were recorded for the clone carrying this TCR beta chain. Its specificity is unknown. The data were obtained in a study of T cells in Graves' hyperthyroidism and ophthalmopathy. Study in general: The initial diagnosis was the point when peripheral blood was collected, ahead of any treatment. Whole-study findings and limits: Peripheral blood also featured most of the thyroid clonotypes expanded above 0.001. The authors' 13 V-J model separated ophthalmopathy from stable hyperthyroidism.

Not enrolled were patients with uncontrolled infection, other autoimmune disease, pregnancy or lactation. The V gene end was trimmed by 1 base and the J gene end by 5 bases; junction bases not matched to a gene: 10. Germline CDR1 and CDR2: SGHVS and FQNEAQ. CDR3 length equals 16 residues. Regions amplified from RNA transcripts were the TCR beta CDR3 regions. An initial round of RT-PCR targeting the TCR CDR3 relied on the HTBI primer set. In TCRdb, the multiplex PCR reads were re-called with MiXCR into one record per CDR3 protein. Of over 200,000 distinct CDR3 sequences listed, roughly a sixth were seen once; the top ten hold roughly 50%.

Sequencing was carried out using blood. The receptor was isolated from a man between 50 and 59 years old with Graves' hyperthyroidism. This sequence joins TRBV7-8 and TRBJ2-5; 7 bases align to TRBD2. The CDR3 protein is CASSLGIGMGGETQYF. The CDR3 DNA is TGTGCCAGCAGCTTAGGAATTGGGATGGGAGGGGAGACCCAGTACTTC.